Described below is a single T cell receptor (beta chain) sequence and its context. Its cognate antigen is unknown. Other nucleotide sequences from this sample produce the same CDR3. The data originate from a study of shared clonotypes between healthy human individuals. Findings of the study overall: For naive CD4 cells, roughly 5.5% of clonotypes were shared across a handful of donors. Larger estimated richness was generally recorded for naive subsets relative to memory subsets.

V was pared by 0 bases and J by 3 bases, with 9 bases between. Germline CDR1 reads SNHLY; CDR2 reads FYNNEI. The CDR3 sequence is 15 residues long. Sequenced by immunoSEQ multiplex PCR; TCRdb stores in-frame clones only, minus some. The sample lists approximately 2.4 million clones; approximately 96% were seen once. Source material: naive CD4+ T cells sorted from blood. Subset specified: CD45RA+ positively selected. The rearrangement joins TRBV2 to TRBJ1-5; maybe TRBD1 (5 bases). The receptor's source is a man aged 18-30 years in good health. Written as DNA, the CDR3 is TGTGCCAGCAGTGAAGCCCAGGGTAACAATCAGCCCCAGCATTTT. It yields the protein CASSEAQGNNQPQHF.